This T cell receptor (beta chain) is from a study of T cell responses to AZD1222 COVID-19 vaccine. General observations from the study: Among AZD1222 vaccinees, only six or seven were seropositive at baseline. Targeting of unmutated variant regions was reportedly seen in nearly half of spike-specific TCRs.

The study pooled second doses at about 4 or about 12 weeks. Concerning this clone: Its antigen is as yet unknown. This sample also contains other DNA sequences that code for the same CDR3.

Deletions cut 7 bases from V and 0 bases from J, with 13 bases between. Germline V gene lookup returns CDR1 LNHDA and CDR2 SQIVND (reference sequence). This CDR3 spans 15 amino acids. Only in-frame clones appear in the TCRdb table, and some are missing; sequencing was by immunoSEQ multiplex PCR. The sample contains about 93,000 clones, approximately 90% of which appear only once. The sequence derives from an adult who received the AZD1222 COVID-19 vaccine. J is TRBJ1-3 and V is TRBV19; TRBD1 is a possible D gene (5 bases). Material: peripheral blood, obtained 28 days after the second AZD1222 dose. The CDR3 protein is CASTRGFTSGNTIYF. As DNA, the CDR3 is TGTGCCAGTACCCGGGGGTTCACCTCTGGAAACACCATATATTTT.